This T cell receptor beta chain emerged from a study of T cell responses to AZD1222 COVID-19 vaccine (dated by TCRdb to the early 2020s). Study-level background: Because spike-specific TCR depth and breadth did not differ between the two schedules, AZD1222 recipients who got a second dose at roughly 4 weeks were pooled with those who got a second dose at roughly 12 weeks. Enrollment into the trials was organized by age into subgroups of 18-55, 56-69 and 70-plus years, and those subgroups contained roughly 150, 30 and 60 TCR-sequenced participants, respectively. A total of 233 trial participants underwent TCR sequencing, of whom about 210 had received two doses of AZD1222 and around 26 had received two doses of the MenACWY control vaccine.

Relative to germline, V is 1 base shorter and J is 0 bases shorter, with 1 base between their ends. The CDR3 covers 13 residues, taking in both the cysteine and the phenylalanine. Just the 39-base CDR3 DNA is kept, in frame starting at base 1. The germline V gene (reference sequence) supplies CDR1 LGHDT and CDR2 YNNKEL. The CDR3 regions of human TCRbeta chains were analyzed by immunosequencing. For the original study's pipeline: TCRs in the repertoires were matched against a reference library of SARS-CoV-2-specific TCRs that had been generated with the MIRA antigen-specificity platform. Breadth was defined as the fraction of unique TCRs that were SARS-CoV-2-associated, and depth was defined as the fraction of total T cells that were SARS-CoV-2-associated. Using the MIRA data, each spike-specific TCR was mapped to the spike region that the TCR reacts to and placed in a CD4 or CD8 class. Log10-transformed breadth and depth values were compared by one-way ANOVA with Sidak's multiple comparisons tests. TCRdb re-hosts the immuneACCESS table, in-frame sequences only. Its copies lack some clones; in the studies checked, an unresolved V gene accounts for under half of them, and the cause for the rest is not known. For V, J and clone size, that table is used; D and trimming come from the DNA. In this sample the table shows about 180,000 clones, roughly 88% of which occur a single time. The top ten clonotypes cover 6% to 8.5% of the sample.

The label giving this sample's time point can be read as: baseline before first vaccination. Vaccinee samples were obtained from the UK trials COV001 and COV002, which included a single-blind randomized controlled phase 2/3 trial of AZD1222 (ChAdOx1 nCoV-19) in healthy adults. Trial participant PBMC samples were collected at day 0 and day 28 after the second dose for TCRbeta chain sequencing. On the study overall, not on this receptor specifically: Conclusions about previously exposed vaccinees are limited because only five to seven AZD1222 recipients were SARS-CoV-2 seropositive at baseline. Because no day 14 peak-response samples were available, the repertoires could be characterized only after the peak T cell response. The 56-69-year group was small, and its depth increase did not reach significance, likely because of low power. Reportedly, almost half of the unique spike-specific TCRs recognized epitopes lying outside the regions that are mutated in the B.1.351 and B.1.1.7 variants. The whole spike protein was spanned by vaccine-associated CD4 TCRs, and dominant responses were seen in regions 160-218 and 743-854. Spike-specific TCR breadth and depth rose significantly after two AZD1222 doses compared with day 0 and with MenACWY recipients. Participants were mostly white British, with more females than males. The authors suggested clonal diversity may have been underestimated.

For this clone: Its recognized antigen is unknown. No base-level quality is on record; no much larger clone is a single base apart.

The sequencing here drew on peripheral blood, taken on day 0 of AZD1222 vaccination. This chain joins TRBV3-1 (or the pseudogene TRBV3-2) to TRBJ1-3; the D gene identity is not certain. This clonotype was sampled from an adult in good health. The CDR3 region has the sequence CASSQVSGNTIYF. The DNA reads as follows: TGTGCCAGCAGCCAAGTCTCTGGAAACACCATATATTTT.